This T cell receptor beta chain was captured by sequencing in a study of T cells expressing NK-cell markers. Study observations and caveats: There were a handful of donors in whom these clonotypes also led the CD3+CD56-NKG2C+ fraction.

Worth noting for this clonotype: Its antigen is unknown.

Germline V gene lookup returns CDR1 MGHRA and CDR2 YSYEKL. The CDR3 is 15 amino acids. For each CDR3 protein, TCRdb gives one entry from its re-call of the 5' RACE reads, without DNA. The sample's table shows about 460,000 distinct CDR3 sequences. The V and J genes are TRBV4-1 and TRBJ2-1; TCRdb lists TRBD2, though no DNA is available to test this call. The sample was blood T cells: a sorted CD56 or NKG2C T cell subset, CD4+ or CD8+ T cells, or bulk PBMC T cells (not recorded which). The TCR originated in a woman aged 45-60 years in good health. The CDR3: CASSQLLANYNEQFF.